The clone carrying this T cell receptor beta chain has only a few counts. Its antigen is unknown. The data were obtained in a study of cytomegalovirus exposure and HLA in healthy donors. Regarding the study as a whole: In a later analysis, an Asian-associated ancestry cluster reportedly showed fewer N-insertions than the roughly 730-donor mean. Prior analysis indicated that the majority of TCR beta V segments exhibited productivity approximately 90% or approximately 30% of the time. Differences between HLA loci emerged in a later analysis of TCR association rates, with DRB1 most and HLA-C fewest.

The germline V gene encodes CDR1 MNHNS and CDR2 SASEGT. V lost 6 bases to trimming and J lost 4 bases, with 13 bases between them. CDR3 length equals 14 residues. PCR amplification relied on 60 Vbeta primers (plus 13 Jbeta primers). Original processing notes: In a later analysis, of 84 million or so unique beta chains, 9 million to 11 million appeared in at least two donors. TCRdb's copy holds only in-frame clones and misses some; the assay was immunoSEQ multiplex PCR. D and trimming come from the DNA, and the V and J calls and clone size come from that table. The sample shows around 160,000 clones, about 75% of them seen only once.

This chain links TRBV6-1 with TRBJ1-5; D perhaps matches TRBD1 (5 bases). The material sequenced was PBMCs. This sequence was found in a man aged 18 to 30 in good health and CMV-seropositive. CDR3 region: CASRRTFSNQPQHF. In DNA form, the CDR3 reads TGTGCCAGCAGAAGGACATTTAGTAATCAGCCCCAGCATTTT.